The rows below give T cell receptor beta chains drawn from one sample of a study of PD-L1 blockade in urothelial cancer. The data were produced by immunoSEQ multiplex PCR, yet TCRdb's version contains in-frame clones alone and is incomplete. Among about 88,000 clones listed, roughly 90% were seen once. Sequenced here: PBMCs, sampled around atezolizumab (anti-PD-L1) treatment. All receptors come from a man in his sixties with urothelial cancer. CDR3s include the opening cysteine and the closing phenylalanine or tryptophan. A D gene is named only where the DNA matches it firmly. Only part of the rows carry a size: once, few, many, or a class if the clone is expanded.

-	-	TRBJ2-7	TRBV4-1	CASSQYRDGYEQYF	TGCGCCAGCAGCCAATACAGGGATGGCTACGAGCAGTACTTC
-	once	TRBJ2-2	TRBV6-1	CASSGGTANTGELFF	TGTGCCAGCAGTGGCGGGACAGCTAACACCGGGGAGCTGTTTTTT
-	-	TRBJ2-7	TRBV5-1	CASSPVRQLYEQYF	TGCGCCAGCAGCCCCGTGAGGCAGCTTTACGAGCAGTACTTC
-	-	TRBJ2-5	TRBV30	CAWRTNLARETQYF	TGTGCCTGGAGAACAAATCTAGCGCGCGAGACCCAGTACTTC
TRBD2	-	TRBJ2-5	TRBV7-6	CASSLNPGGRRQETQYF	TGTGCCAGCAGCTTAAACCCGGGGGGGCGGAGGCAAGAGACCCAGTACTTC
-	-	TRBJ1-2	TRBV5-1	CASSLAVDSRNGYTF	TGCGCCAGCAGCTTGGCCGTGGACAGTAGAAATGGCTACACCTTC
TRBD2	once	TRBJ2-1	TRBV18	CASSPTTSSNEQFF	TGTGCCAGCTCACCCACGACTAGCAGTAATGAGCAGTTCTTC
-	-	TRBJ1-5	TRBV12-1	CASSFPHRQGNQPQHF	TGTGCCAGCAGCTTTCCCCACCGACAGGGTAATCAGCCCCAGCATTTT
-	-	TRBJ1-4	TRBV6-6	CASTGQIEKLFF	TGTGCCAGCACAGGACAGATAGAAAAACTGTTTTTT
-	once	TRBJ2-3	TRBV5-1	CASSFNRNMDTQYF	TGCGCCAGCAGCTTTAACAGGAATATGGATACGCAGTATTTT
-	-	TRBJ2-7	TRBV5-1	CASSLERGQPYEQYF	TGCGCCAGCAGCTTGGAAAGGGGCCAGCCCTACGAGCAGTACTTC
-	-	TRBJ1-1	TRBV4-3	CASSQDTGPNTEAFF	TGCGCCAGCAGCCAAGATACAGGGCCGAACACTGAAGCTTTCTTT
TRBD2	-	TRBJ2-1	TRBV6-5	CASSSGTRSHNEQFF	TGTGCCAGCAGCTCCGGGACTAGATCCCACAATGAGCAGTTCTTC
TRBD2	-	TRBJ2-5	TRBV10-1	CASSQGLAGRETQYF	TGCGCCAGCAGTCAGGGACTAGCGGGGAGAGAGACCCAGTACTTC
-	-	TRBJ2-7	TRBV4-2	CASSQDWGDLPVEQYF	TGTGCCAGCAGCCAAGATTGGGGGGACCTCCCGGTCGAGCAGTACTTC
TRBD1	-	TRBJ2-7	TRBV28	CASRGEGATDEQYF	TGTGCCAGCAGAGGCGAGGGGGCGACCGACGAGCAGTACTTC
-	-	TRBJ2-6	TRBV30	CAWSVRTGWYSGANVLTF	TGTGCCTGGAGTGTACGTACAGGGTGGTACTCTGGGGCCAACGTCCTGACTTTC
TRBD1	-	TRBJ1-5	TRBV2	CASSRQGADNQPQHF	TGTGCCAGCAGCAGACAGGGGGCGGACAATCAGCCCCAGCATTTT
-	-	TRBJ1-1	TRBV15	CATSQGAITEAFF	TGTGCCACCAGCCAAGGGGCTATCACTGAAGCTTTCTTT
-	-	TRBJ2-2	TRBV11-2	CASSLGMGRQLHGELFF	TGTGCCAGCAGCTTGGGGATGGGGAGACAATTGCACGGGGAGCTGTTTTTT
-	-	TRBJ1-1	TRBV27	CASSLARRTEAFF	TGTGCCAGCAGTTTGGCGAGGAGAACTGAAGCTTTCTTT
TRBD1	-	TRBJ2-3	TRBV10-3	CAISPRTGGWADTQYF	TGTGCCATCAGTCCAAGGACAGGGGGGTGGGCAGATACGCAGTATTTT
-	once	TRBJ2-6	TRBV4-3	CASSQAGEGGHWLGANVLTF	TGCGCCAGCAGCCAAGCCGGTGAGGGGGGGCACTGGCTCGGGGCCAACGTCCTGACTTTC
TRBD1	-	TRBJ1-2	TRBV7-2	CASSLLITGERGYTF	TGTGCCAGCAGCCTATTGATTACAGGGGAACGAGGCTACACCTTC
TRBD2	-	TRBJ2-7	TRBV25-1	CASKEERGPREQYF	TGTGCCAGCAAGGAGGAGCGGGGGCCTCGGGAGCAGTACTTC
-	-	TRBJ1-3	TRBV6-5	CASVRGAGGNTIYF	TGTGCCAGCGTAAGGGGCGCGGGAGGAAACACCATATATTTT
TRBD1	once	TRBJ2-2	TRBV28	CASSAHRGQKAGELFF	TGTGCCAGCAGCGCTCACAGGGGCCAGAAGGCCGGGGAGCTGTTTTTT
-	-	TRBJ2-1	TRBV5-1	CASSLDQGKDEQFF	TGCGCCAGCAGCTTGGATCAGGGGAAGGATGAGCAGTTCTTC
-	-	TRBJ2-7	TRBV9	CASSVGGSYEQYF	TGTGCCAGCAGCGTGGGGGGCTCCTACGAGCAGTACTTC
TRBD2	-	TRBJ2-3	TRBV4-3	CASSPGLAAPDTQYF	TGCGCCAGCAGCCCGGGACTAGCGGCCCCAGATACGCAGTATTTT
-	-	TRBJ2-7	TRBV5-6	CASSLTSTSYEQYF	TGTGCCAGCAGCTTGACTAGCACCAGCTACGAGCAGTACTTC
TRBD1	-	TRBJ2-3	TRBV19	CATSGTGGLATDTQYF	TGTGCGACCTCCGGGACAGGGGGCTTGGCCACAGATACGCAGTATTTT
-	few	TRBJ2-1	TRBV9	CASSPGSSRSNEQFF	TGTGCCAGCAGCCCTGGTTCTAGTCGTTCCAATGAGCAGTTCTTC
-	once	TRBJ2-1	TRBV7-9	CASSSPRFREQFF	TGTGCCAGCAGCTCCCCGCGGTTTAGAGAGCAGTTCTTC
-	few	TRBJ2-7	TRBV10-1	CASSEGGEQYF	TGCGCCAGCAGTGAAGGGGGAGAGCAGTACTTC
TRBD2	once	TRBJ2-1	TRBV19	CASTSSGSSYNEQFF	TGTGCCAGTACATCTAGCGGGAGCTCCTACAATGAGCAGTTCTTC
TRBD2	-	TRBJ2-1	TRBV5-4	CASSGREASYNEQFF	TGTGCCAGCAGCGGACGGGAGGCGTCCTACAATGAGCAGTTCTTC
-	-	TRBJ2-1	TRBV7-9	CASSLEGSPGEQFF	TGTGCCAGCAGCTTAGAAGGTAGCCCGGGTGAGCAGTTCTTC
-	few	TRBJ2-5	TRBV2	CASRPGQGGAQRETQYF	TGTGCCAGCAGACCCGGACAAGGAGGGGCCCAGCGGGAGACCCAGTACTTC
-	-	TRBJ2-6	TRBV11-2	CASSAGANVLTF	TGTGCCAGCTCGGCTGGGGCCAACGTCCTGACTTTC
-	-	TRBJ2-3	TRBV18	CASSRGGTDTQYF	TGTGCCAGCTCACGCGGAGGCACAGATACGCAGTATTTT
-	-	TRBJ1-2	TRBV30	CAWSGSLQGFGYTF	TGTGCCTGGAGTGGTTCCTTACAGGGATTTGGCTACACCTTC
-	-	TRBJ2-7	TRBV1	CTSSQATSGNLWVPYEQYF	TGCACCAGCAGCCAAGCTACTAGCGGGAACCTATGGGTGCCCTACGAGCAGTACTTC
-	-	TRBJ2-5	TRBV5-4	CASSSLEALETQYF	TGTGCCAGCAGCTCCCTAGAGGCCCTAGAGACCCAGTACTTC
TRBD1	-	TRBJ2-5	TRBV4-3	CASSQDYRGWETQYF	TGCGCCAGCAGCCAAGATTACAGGGGATGGGAGACCCAGTACTTC
-	-	TRBJ1-3	TRBV28	CASTSPYPGGNSGNTIYF	TGTGCCAGCACTTCCCCCTATCCCGGCGGGAACTCTGGAAACACCATATATTTT
-	-	TRBJ1-3	TRBV28	CASSLSQLSGNTIYF	TGTGCCAGCAGTTTATCTCAACTCTCTGGAAACACCATATATTTT
TRBD1	-	TRBJ1-1	TRBV6-1	CASSEASGGNGEAFF	TGTGCCAGCAGTGAAGCATCAGGGGGCAACGGTGAAGCTTTCTTT
-	-	TRBJ2-7	TRBV5-1	CASREEGGSYEQYF	TGCGCCAGCAGGGAGGAAGGGGGCTCCTACGAGCAGTACTTC
-	-	TRBJ2-2	TRBV5-1	CASRLGTNTGELFF	TGCGCCAGTCGACTAGGCACGAACACCGGGGAGCTGTTTTTT
TRBD1	-	TRBJ2-1	TRBV4-1	CASSQGQGIINEQFF	TGCGCCAGCAGCCAGGGACAGGGGATTATCAATGAGCAGTTCTTC
TRBD2	-	TRBJ2-7	TRBV19	CASSSGLAVTYEQYF	TGTGCCAGTAGTTCGGGACTAGCGGTTACCTACGAGCAGTACTTC